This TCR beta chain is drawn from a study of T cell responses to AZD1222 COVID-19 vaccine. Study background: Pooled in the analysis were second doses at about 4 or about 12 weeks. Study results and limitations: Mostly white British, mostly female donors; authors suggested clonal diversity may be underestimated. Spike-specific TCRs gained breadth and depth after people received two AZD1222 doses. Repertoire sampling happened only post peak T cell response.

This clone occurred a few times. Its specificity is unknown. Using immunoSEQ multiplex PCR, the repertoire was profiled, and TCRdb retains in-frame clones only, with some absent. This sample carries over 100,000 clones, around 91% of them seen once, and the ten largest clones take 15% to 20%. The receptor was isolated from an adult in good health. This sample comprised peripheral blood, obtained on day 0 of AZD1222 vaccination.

The CDR3 nucleotides are TGCGCCAGCAGCTTGGACGGGGCGGGGATCAGCACAGATACGCAGTATTTT. Its protein product is CASSLDGAGISTDTQYF. V is TRBV5-1 and J is TRBJ2-3, with D tentatively TRBD2 (6 bases). V dropped 0 bases and J dropped 0 bases, with 14 bases sitting between them. CDR3 length equals 17 residues. Looked up from germline, CDR1 is SGHRS and CDR2 is YFSETQ.